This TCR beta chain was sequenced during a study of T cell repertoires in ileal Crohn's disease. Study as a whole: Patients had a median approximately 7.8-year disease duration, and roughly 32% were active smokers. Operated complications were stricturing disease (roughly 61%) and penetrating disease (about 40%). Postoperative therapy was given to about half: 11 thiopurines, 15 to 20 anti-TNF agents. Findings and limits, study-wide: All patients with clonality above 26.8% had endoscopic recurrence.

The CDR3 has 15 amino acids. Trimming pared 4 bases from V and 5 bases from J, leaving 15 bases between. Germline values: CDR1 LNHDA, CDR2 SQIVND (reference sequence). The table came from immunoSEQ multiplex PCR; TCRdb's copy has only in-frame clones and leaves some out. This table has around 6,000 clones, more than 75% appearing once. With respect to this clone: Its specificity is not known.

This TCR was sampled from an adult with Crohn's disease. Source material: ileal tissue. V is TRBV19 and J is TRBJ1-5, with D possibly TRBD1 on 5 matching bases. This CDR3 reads CASSRGGPRDQPQHF. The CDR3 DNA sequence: TGTGCCAGTAGTAGGGGGGGACCGCGGGATCAGCCCCAGCATTTT.